Each of the 16 T cell receptor beta chains below was sequenced from the same sample in a study of blood T cell repertoires in COVID-19. Method: immunoSEQ multiplex PCR; TCRdb's copy keeps in-frame clones and lacks some. The sample consists of roughly 100,000 clones, 75% to 90% of them appearing once. Sequencing was carried out using peripheral blood. The source of these receptors is a human donor in a cohort sampled during active COVID-19.

The chain recombines TRBV3-1 (or the pseudogene TRBV3-2) with TRBJ2-7; 9 bases match TRBD2. Germline trimming cut 4 bases from V and 5 bases from J; bases unmatched to any gene: 6. Per germline, CDR1 LGHDT and CDR2 YNNKEL (reference sequence). The CDR3 has 14 residues. CDR3 in DNA: TGTGCCAGCAGCCCGGGACTAGCAGGCCACGAGCAGTACTTC. It is translated as CASSPGLAGHEQYF.

This chain connects TRBV23-1 to TRBJ1-2; 9 bases are shared with TRBD1. TRBV23-1 is recorded as an ORF, its role being uncertain. This CDR3 spans 14 amino acids. Unmatched junction bases numbered 4, after V lost 1 base and J lost 7 bases. CDR3 residues: CASSQWYRGLGYTF. In DNA form, the CDR3 reads TGCGCCAGCAGTCAATGGTACAGGGGGCTTGGCTACACCTTC.

V and J are TRBV6-5 and TRBJ1-1; a possible D gene is TRBD1 (5 bases). This CDR3 has 14 residues. From germline, CDR1 is MNHEY and CDR2 SVGAGI. V lost 6 bases and J 0 bases, leaving 11 bases between the germline ends. The CDR3 DNA sequence: TGTGCCAGCAGCCTTGACAGTATGAACACTGAAGCTTTCTTT. Translated, it gives CASSLDSMNTEAFF.

V and J are TRBV19 and TRBJ1-1; maybe TRBD1 (6 bases). CDR1 and CDR2 (germline): LNHDA, SQIVND (reference sequence). The CDR3 extends over 12 amino acids. V lost 1 base and J lost 11, with 11 bases in between. CDR3 in amino acids: CASSIGGGAAFF. DNA of the CDR3: TGTGCCAGTAGTATAGGTGGGGGCGCCGCTTTCTTT.

This chain links TRBV28 with TRBJ1-5; a possible D gene is TRBD1 (6 bases). The CDR3 runs 14 residues. V gave up 2 bases and J gave up 6 bases, with 11 bases separating them. In germline, CDR1 is MDHEN, CDR2 SYDVKM. The CDR3 sequence is CASSLIAGAQPQHF. The CDR3 DNA sequence: TGTGCCAGCAGTTTAATAGCAGGGGCTCAGCCCCAGCATTTT.

The V gene is TRBV7-9, the J gene TRBJ2-7, with 7 bases identical to TRBD1. The ends lost 6 bases at V and 0 bases at J; junction bases unmatched: 11. This CDR3 region has 16 residues. Germline-derived CDR1 and CDR2 are SEHNR and FQNEAQ (reference sequence). DNA for the CDR3: TGTGCCAGCAGGGATTTCCAGACAGGGAACTCCTACGAGCAGTACTTC. This sequence encodes CASRDFQTGNSYEQYF.

The chain recombines TRBV6-2 or TRBV6-3 with TRBJ2-3; 13 bases line up with TRBD2. CDR1 is MNHEY and CDR2 is SVGEGT in the germline V gene. The J segment lost 6 bases and the V segment lost 4 bases, leaving 7 bases of the junction unmatched. The CDR3 is made up of 16 amino acids. In DNA, the CDR3 is TGTGCCAGCAGTTCCGGACTAGCGGGGGCACTGGATACGCAGTATTTT. Translating gives CASSSGLAGALDTQYF.

V and J are TRBV28 and TRBJ2-6, with D possibly matching TRBD1 (6 bases). The germline gives CDR1 MDHEN, CDR2 SYDVKM. The CDR3 is 16 residues long. V lost 4 bases and J lost 0, with 10 bases in between. This CDR3 reads CASSSGALSGANVLTF. DNA of the CDR3: TGTGCCAGCAGTTCAGGGGCCCTCTCTGGGGCCAACGTCCTGACTTTC. Full variable domain (missing parts from reference TRBV28 and TRBJ2-6): DVKVTQSSRYLVKRTGEKVFLECVQDMDHENMFWYRQDPGLGLRLIYFSYDVKMKEKGDIPEGYSVSREKKERFSLILESASTNQTSMYLCASSSGALSGANVLTFGAGSRLTVL.

This clone was counted a single time. The chain recombines TRBV7-3 with TRBJ2-7; 8 nucleotides line up with TRBD1. With 4 bases clipped from V and 3 bases from J, the junction kept 5 bases outside the gene matches. Germline V gene data show CDR1 as SGHTA and CDR2 as FQGTGA. This CDR3 has 14 amino acids. The CDR3 DNA sequence: TGTGCCAGCAGCTCCCAGGGGGCCTTCTACGAGCAGTACTTC. Translating gives CASSSQGAFYEQYF.

The V gene is TRBV2, the J gene TRBJ1-2; 7 bases map to TRBD1. The CDR3 runs 12 residues. V was clipped by 7 bases and J by 8 bases; unmatched bases: 7. Germline CDR1 reads SNHLY; CDR2 reads FYNNEI. Here the CDR3 reads CASIRQGDGYTF. The CDR3 DNA follows: TGTGCCAGCATACGGCAGGGGGACGGCTACACCTTC.

The rearrangement uses TRBV5-8 and TRBJ1-2; 7 bases match TRBD1. The CDR3 sequence is 15 residues long. The germline gives CDR1 SGHTS, CDR2 YDEGEE. Trimming cost V 5 bases and J 8 bases; bases outside gene matches: 15. CDR3 region: CASRPRSRQGGGYTF. The CDR3, as DNA: TGTGCCAGCAGACCCCGAAGCAGACAGGGCGGCGGCTACACCTTC. The entire variable domain, with the rest obtained from reference TRBV5-8 and TRBJ1-2, is as follows: EAGVTQSPTHLIKTRGQQATLRCSPISGHTSVYWYQQALGLGLQFLLWYDEGEERNRGNFPPRFSGRQFPNYSSELNVNALELEDSALYLCASRPRSRQGGGYTFGSGTRLTVV.

The chain is built from TRBV19 and TRBJ1-2, with D perhaps TRBD1 (5 bases). The CDR3 runs 14 residues. Germline-derived CDR1 and CDR2 are LNHDA and SQIVND (reference sequence). V lost 6 bases to trimming and J lost 4 bases, with 15 bases between them. The CDR3 nucleotides read TGTGCCAGTAGCCTAGAACAGGACCTCTATGGCTACACCTTC. Encoded protein: CASSLEQDLYGYTF.

V and J are TRBV7-9 and TRBJ2-7, with D perhaps TRBD1 (5 bases). The CDR3 covers 15 residues. Looked up from germline, CDR1 is SEHNR and CDR2 is FQNEAQ (reference sequence). The ends were cut back, 1 base at V and 6 bases at J, with 16 bases in the middle. The DNA for the CDR3 is TGTGCCAGCAGCTTAGGTAGGCAGGGTATCGGCGAGCAGTACTTC. Translated, it gives CASSLGRQGIGEQYF.

V and J are TRBV19 and TRBJ2-7; TRBD1 might be the D (7 bases). Deletions cut 10 bases from V and 2 bases from J, with 21 bases between. Germline V gives CDR1 LNHDA, CDR2 SQIVND (reference sequence). The CDR3 length is 15 residues. The CDR3 nucleotides are TGTGCCACCACCACTAGGGGCAGGGGGGCCTACGAGCAGTACTTC. Amino acids: CATTTRGRGAYEQYF.

This clone was counted once. The gene calls are TRBV5-8 and TRBJ1-2; 9 nucleotides match TRBD1. The trim removed 6 bases at V and 8 bases at J, leaving 11 bases unmatched. The V gene's germline CDR1 is SGHTS and CDR2 YDEGEE. The length of the CDR3 is 14 residues. CDR3 sequence: CASILGDRASGYTF. As DNA, the CDR3 is TGTGCCAGCATCTTAGGGGACAGGGCCTCCGGCTACACCTTC.

The rearrangement joins TRBV6-2 or TRBV6-3 to TRBJ2-3; 12 bases are a match to TRBD2. Germline loops: CDR1 MNHEY, CDR2 SVGEGT. The CDR3 totals 16 residues. After removal of 5 bases from V and 2 bases from J, the junction contained 5 bases not matched to a gene. The CDR3 region has the DNA TGTGCCAGCAGTGATGGACTAGCGGGGCTCACAGATACGCAGTATTTT. Translating gives CASSDGLAGLTDTQYF.